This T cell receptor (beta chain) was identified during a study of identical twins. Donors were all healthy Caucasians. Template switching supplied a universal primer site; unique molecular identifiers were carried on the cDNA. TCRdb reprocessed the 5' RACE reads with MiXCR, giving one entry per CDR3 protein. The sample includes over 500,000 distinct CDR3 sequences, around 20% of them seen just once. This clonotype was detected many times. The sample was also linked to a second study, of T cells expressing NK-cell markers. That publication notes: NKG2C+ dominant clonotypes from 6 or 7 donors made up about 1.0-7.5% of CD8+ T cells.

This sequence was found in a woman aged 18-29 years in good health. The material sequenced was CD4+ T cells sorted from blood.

The DNA of the CDR3 is TGTGCCAGCAGTTTAGAGAGCGAGCAGTACTTC. Amino acids: CASSLESEQYF. The chain carries TRBV12-3 or TRBV12-4 and TRBJ2-7; no firm D call. The V end lost 1 base, the J end lost 6 bases, and 4 bases lay between the germline ends. The CDR3 is 11 amino acids.